Shown below are 31 T cell receptor beta chains from a single sample sequenced in a study of blood T cell repertoires in COVID-19. The data were produced by immunoSEQ multiplex PCR, yet TCRdb's version contains in-frame clones alone and is incomplete. The data show 97,000 or so clones, approximately 84% seen once. The sample consisted of peripheral blood. The receptors originated from a human donor in a cohort sampled during active COVID-19.

Concerning this clone: A junction end diverges from the germline sequence, so it may reflect a read error. The chain couples TRBV7-7 to TRBJ2-2; 9 positions agree with TRBD1. The V gene's germline CDR1 is SSHAT and CDR2 FNYEAQ (reference sequence). The CDR3 length is 16 residues. The CDR3 DNA sequence: TGTGCTAGCAGCTTACCCGGGACAGGGAGGGCCGGGGAGCTGTTTTTT. As protein: CASSLPGTGRAGELFF.

The rearrangement uses TRBV6-5 and TRBJ2-5; 14 bases map to TRBD2. The CDR3 has 15 amino acids. CDR1 is MNHEY, CDR2 SVGAGI, per germline. The V segment lost 6 bases and the J segment 5 bases; nucleotides outside the gene matches: 5. CDR3 coding DNA: TGTGCCAGCAGAAGGACTAGCGGGGGGATGGAGACCCAGTACTTC. Translating gives CASRRTSGGMETQYF.

This clone was detected only a few times. The chain links TRBV5-1 to TRBJ2-7, with 8 nucleotides matching TRBD1. Trimming removed 5 bases from V and 7 bases from J; junction bases left unmatched: 5. The CDR3 has 12 amino acids. CDR1 and CDR2 (germline): SGHRS, YFSETQ. The CDR3 region is CASSGQGEEQYF. In DNA, the CDR3 is TGCGCCAGCAGTGGACAGGGCGAGGAGCAGTACTTC.

The rearrangement links TRBV15 to TRBJ2-3; 7 positions match TRBD2. Germline V gene sequence: CDR1 LNHNV, CDR2 YYDKDF (reference sequence). V trimming: 5 bases; J trimming: 2 bases; junction bases outside the gene matches: 1. The CDR3 extends over 13 amino acids. For the CDR3, the DNA is TGTGCCACCAGCCGGGACTACACAGATACGCAGTATTTT. This gives the protein CATSRDYTDTQYF.

The chain joins TRBV18 to TRBJ2-1, with a tentative D call TRBD1 (6 bases). The V gene lost 4 bases and the J gene lost 6 bases, with 22 bases spanning the gap. The CDR3 is 17 residues long. Germline loops: CDR1 KGHSH, CDR2 LQKENI. Written as DNA, the CDR3 is TGTGCCAGCTCACTGACCATCCCCAGGGGTGTTAGCAATGAGCAGTTCTTC. Protein sequence: CASSLTIPRGVSNEQFF. Supplemented by reference TRBV18 and TRBJ2-1, the full variable domain reads NAGVMQNPRHLVRRRGQEARLRCSPMKGHSHVYWYRQLPEEGLKFMVYLQKENIIDESGMPKERFSAEFPKEGPSILRIQQVVRGDSAAYFCASSLTIPRGVSNEQFFGPGTRLTVL.

Points on this clone: A read error may account for a junction end that differs from germline. J is TRBJ1-2 and V is TRBV15; D ambiguous. The germline V gene encodes CDR1 LNHNV and CDR2 YYDKDF (reference sequence). This CDR3 spans 14 amino acids. CDR3 in amino acids: CATSRDLLAYDYTF. DNA of the CDR3: TGTGCCACCAGCAGAGATCTCCTCGCCTATGACTACACCTTC.

The J gene is TRBJ1-4, the V gene TRBV7-9, with D perhaps TRBD1 (5 bases). CDR1 is SEHNR and CDR2 is FQNEAQ in the germline V gene (reference sequence). Trimming took 5 bases from V and 2 from J, leaving 9 bases between them. This CDR3 spans 14 amino acids. The CDR3 DNA reads TGTGCCAGCAGCGCGCGGGGGACTAATGAAAAACTGTTTTTT. Translation gives CASSARGTNEKLFF.

V gene TRBV28 combines with J gene TRBJ1-1; D may be TRBD1 (6 bases). The CDR3 has 14 amino acids. V lost 5 bases and J 3 bases, leaving 13 bases between the germline ends. CDR1 and CDR2 (germline): MDHEN, SYDVKM. CDR3: CASSVRGGDTEAFF. The CDR3 bases are TGTGCCAGCAGTGTCAGGGGTGGCGACACTGAAGCTTTCTTT.

The chain carries TRBV5-1 and TRBJ1-1; 7 nucleotides agree with TRBD1. There are 14 residues in the CDR3. Trimming cost V 4 bases and J 4 bases; bases outside gene matches: 7. Germline V gives CDR1 SGHRS, CDR2 YFSETQ. CDR3 nucleotide sequence: TGCGCCAGCAGCGGAAGGGGGCGGTTCACTGAAGCTTTCTTT. Its protein is CASSGRGRFTEAFF.

The chain couples TRBV19 to TRBJ2-7; a possible D gene is TRBD2 (6 bases). V dropped 5 bases and J dropped 5 bases, with 19 bases sitting between them. CDR3 length: 15 amino acids. Per germline, CDR1 LNHDA and CDR2 SQIVND (reference sequence). As DNA, the CDR3 is TGTGCCAGTAGTGTCCCCTTGGGGGGTTTCCACGAGCAGTACTTC. Amino acids: CASSVPLGGFHEQYF.

The chain links TRBV7-6 to TRBJ2-3; no reliable D call. CDR1 is SGHVS and CDR2 is FNYEAQ in the germline V gene. V was shortened by 1 base and J by 11 bases, with 10 bases between the two germline ends. This CDR3 contains 12 residues. The CDR3 region has the DNA TGTGCCAGCAGCTTAGTTACTGGTCGGCAGTATTTT. As protein: CASSLVTGRQYF.

This chain uses TRBV7-9 with TRBJ1-1; TRBD1 agrees at 10 bases. Per the germline V gene, CDR1 is SEHNR and CDR2 is FQNEAQ (reference sequence). The CDR3 extends over 14 amino acids. The V segment lost 3 bases and the J segment 6 bases; nucleotides outside the gene matches: 4. This CDR3 reads CASSFPGQGSEAFF. The CDR3, as DNA: TGTGCCAGCAGCTTTCCGGGACAGGGGTCTGAAGCTTTCTTT.

The genes are TRBV6-4 and TRBJ1-2, with TRBD1 identical over 7 bases. Germline CDR1 MRHNA, CDR2 SNTAGT. V shed 3 bases, J shed 7 bases, and the junction held 8 bases outside the gene matches. CDR3 size: 14 residues. CDR3 coding DNA: TGTGCCAGCAGTGAAACAGGGGCAACGGGTGGCTACACCTTC. Its protein is CASSETGATGGYTF.

V is TRBV6-5 and J is TRBJ2-2; D is perhaps TRBD1 (6 bases). Germline V CDR1 and CDR2: MNHEY, SVGAGI. Trimming left V 4 bases short and J 1 base short, with 10 bases between. This CDR3 has 15 residues. CDR3 region: CASSFDRMNTGELFF. In DNA, the CDR3 is TGTGCCAGCAGTTTCGACAGGATGAACACCGGGGAGCTGTTTTTT.

The J gene is TRBJ2-1, the V gene TRBV7-3; possible D gene TRBD1, 6 bases. V lost 5 bases and J 10 bases, leaving 15 bases between the germline ends. The CDR3 runs to 13 residues. The V gene's germline CDR1 is SGHTA and CDR2 FQGTGA. Written as DNA, the CDR3 is TGTGCCAGCAGCGAGTCGTCCGGGACAGAGCAGTTCTTC. Its translation: CASSESSGTEQFF. Variable domain in full (rest from reference TRBV7-3 and TRBJ2-1): GAGVSQTPSNKVTEKGKYVELRCDPISGHTALYWYRQSLGQGPEFLIYFQGTGAADDSGLPNDRFFAVRPEGSVSTLKIQRTERGDSAVYLCASSESSGTEQFFGPGTRLTVL.

V usage is TRBV6-5 and J usage is TRBJ2-3; 7 nucleotides agree with TRBD2. CDR1 and CDR2 (germline): MNHEY, SVGAGI. Trimming cost V 2 bases and J 6 bases; bases outside gene matches: 8. This CDR3 has 15 amino acids. CDR3 in DNA: TGTGCCAGCAGTTACGCGGGGGATTCTGGGGATACGCAGTATTTT. Its protein is CASSYAGDSGDTQYF.

This clone appeared a single time. V and J are TRBV30 and TRBJ2-3; perhaps TRBD1 as D (5 bases). Germline assignment: CDR1 GTSNPN and CDR2 SVGIG (reference sequence). This CDR3 spans 13 amino acids. Deletions cut 0 bases from V and 1 base from J, with 5 bases between. The CDR3 spells CAWSVQGTDTQYF. CDR3 nucleotide sequence: TGTGCCTGGAGTGTACAGGGCACAGATACGCAGTATTTT.

This chain uses TRBV6-6 with TRBJ1-5, with 8 bases lining up with TRBD1. The CDR3 is 17 amino acids. From germline, CDR1 is MNHNY and CDR2 SVGAGI (reference sequence). Trimming cost V 5 bases and J 0 bases; bases outside gene matches: 9. The CDR3 protein is CASSPIPTGGSNQPQHF. CDR3 nucleotides: TGTGCCAGCAGTCCCATTCCCACAGGGGGTAGCAATCAGCCCCAGCATTTT.

J is TRBJ1-1 and V is TRBV12-3 or TRBV12-4; D is possibly TRBD1 (5 bases). The CDR3 has 12 residues. V was trimmed by 3 bases and J by 7 bases, leaving 9 bases between them. The CDR3 region has the DNA TGTGCCAGCAGTTTCGTAGGGGTTGAAGCTTTCTTT. Residues: CASSFVGVEAFF.

This clone has only a few counts. This sequence joins TRBV3-1 (or the pseudogene TRBV3-2) and TRBJ2-7; D gene ambiguous. The ends were cut back, 0 bases at V and 3 bases at J, with 12 bases in the middle. Germline V CDR1 and CDR2: LGHDT, YNNKEL (reference sequence). This CDR3 has 15 residues. The CDR3 reads CASSQDLLVGYEQYF. Written as DNA, the CDR3 is TGTGCCAGCAGCCAAGATCTTCTTGTCGGCTACGAGCAGTACTTC.

V gene TRBV28 combines with J gene TRBJ2-5; TRBD2 agrees at 11 bases. The length of the CDR3 is 15 residues. V lost 4 bases to trimming and J lost 4 bases; unmatched junction nucleotides: 5. Per the germline V gene, CDR1 is MDHEN and CDR2 is SYDVKM. The CDR3 coding sequence is TGTGCCAGCAGTTCAACCGGGACTAGCGGAGAGACCCAGTACTTC. Translation gives CASSSTGTSGETQYF.

The rearrangement uses TRBV18 and TRBJ1-1, with 7 bases fitting TRBD1. This CDR3 region has 16 residues. The V gene end was trimmed by 3 bases and the J gene end by 1 base; junction bases not matched to a gene: 8. Germline V gene data show CDR1 as KGHSH and CDR2 as LQKENI. The CDR3 is CASSPLATGRNTEAFF. The CDR3 coding sequence is TGTGCCAGCTCACCCTTAGCGACAGGGAGGAACACTGAAGCTTTCTTT.

This chain links TRBV19 with TRBJ1-1; D uncertain. CDR1 is LNHDA, CDR2 SQIVND, per germline (reference sequence). This CDR3 is 15 amino acids long. Trimming shortened V by 6 bases and J by 3 bases, and 17 bases separated the two germline ends. CDR3 coding DNA: TGTGCCAGTAGCACACTGATGAGGGCGGACACTGAAGCTTTCTTT. It is translated as CASSTLMRADTEAFF.

This clone was observed once. This chain uses TRBV11-3 with TRBJ2-6, with 8 bases identical to TRBD1. The CDR3 spans 16 residues. V was pared by 3 bases and J by 2 bases, with 3 bases of the junction left unmatched. Germline V lookup: CDR1 SGHNT, CDR2 YENEEA. The CDR3 sequence is CASSLRQGTGANVLTF. Here the CDR3 DNA reads TGTGCCAGCAGCTTGAGACAGGGGACTGGGGCCAACGTCCTGACTTTC.

The chain carries TRBV2 and TRBJ1-2; TRBD1 agrees at 8 bases. There are 15 residues in the CDR3. The V gene end was trimmed by 6 bases and the J gene end by 4 bases; junction bases not matched to a gene: 10. Germline CDR1 is SNHLY and CDR2 is FYNNEI. The CDR3 nucleotides are TGTGCCAGCAGGGGAGGACAGGGAGGTTCCTATGGCTACACCTTC. This translates into CASRGGQGGSYGYTF.

The chain recombines TRBV3-1 (or the pseudogene TRBV3-2) with TRBJ2-1; 16 bases align to TRBD2. V gave up 2 bases and J gave up 2 bases; unmatched junction bases: 3. CDR1 is LGHDT, CDR2 YNNKEL, per germline (reference sequence). This CDR3 comprises 18 residues. The CDR3, as DNA: TGTGCCAGCAGCCAAAGGGGACTAGCGGGGGGGACCTACAATGAGCAGTTCTTC. Translation: CASSQRGLAGGTYNEQFF.

The J gene is TRBJ2-4, the V gene TRBV5-1; 8 nucleotides align to TRBD1. The germline V gene encodes CDR1 SGHRS and CDR2 YFSETQ. The CDR3 runs 14 residues. V dropped 3 bases and J dropped 8; count of bases not matched to a gene: 7. Here the CDR3 DNA reads TGCGCCAGCAGCTCCAACCAGGGGGCTGACATTCAGTACTTC. Translating gives CASSSNQGADIQYF.

This clone was seen a single time. The chain employs TRBV19 and TRBJ1-5; 9 positions agree with TRBD1. V lost 6 bases to trimming and J lost 5 bases; unmatched junction nucleotides: 8. The length of the CDR3 is 15 residues. Germline loops: CDR1 LNHDA, CDR2 SQIVND (reference sequence). Here the CDR3 reads CASRKPGTGYQPQHF. The CDR3, as DNA: TGTGCCAGTAGAAAACCCGGGACAGGGTATCAGCCCCAGCATTTT.

This chain joins TRBV19 and TRBJ2-7; tentative D call: TRBD2 (5 bases). Trimming cost V 7 bases and J 2 bases, with 15 bases left between them. The CDR3 has 14 residues. Germline V lookup: CDR1 LNHDA, CDR2 SQIVND (reference sequence). CDR3 loop: CASTPGTFPYEQYF. The CDR3 nucleotides read TGTGCCAGTACCCCGGGAACTTTCCCCTACGAGCAGTACTTC.

This chain links TRBV3-1 (or the pseudogene TRBV3-2) with TRBJ1-5; D possibly corresponds to TRBD1 (6 bases). V lost 0 bases and J 2 bases, leaving 11 bases between the germline ends. This CDR3 contains 16 residues. CDR1 is LGHDT and CDR2 is YNNKEL in the germline V gene (reference sequence). The CDR3 sequence: CASSQDYRQGNQPQHF. The DNA for the CDR3 is TGTGCCAGCAGCCAAGATTACCGACAGGGCAATCAGCCCCAGCATTTT.

The chain recombines TRBV5-4 with TRBJ1-2; TRBD1 matches at 7 bases. The CDR3 is 14 residues long. Germline V gives CDR1 SGHNT, CDR2 YYREEE (reference sequence). Trimming cost V 4 bases and J 7 bases; bases outside gene matches: 10. Here the CDR3 DNA reads TGTGCCAGCAGCCGTGGTACAGGGGAAGGTGGCTACACCTTC. Translation: CASSRGTGEGGYTF.